Listed below are T cell receptor beta chains from one sample, sequenced in a study of regulatory T cells in long-lasting Graves disease. TCRdb independently ran MiXCR on the multiplex PCR reads; one entry per CDR3 protein. The repertoire holds 350,000 to 500,000 distinct CDR3 sequences, with approximately 16% as singletons. These same records also appear under a second study, on T cells in Graves' hyperthyroidism and ophthalmopathy.

The material sequenced was peripheral blood mononuclear cells (PBMCs), taken at new diagnosis, from a patient treated with antithyroid drugs. The receptors shown here come from a woman under 30 with Graves disease. The CDR3 runs from the conserved cysteine through the conserved F or W. A D gene is named only where the DNA matches it firmly. Size tells how often a clone was seen (once, few, many) or the class of an expanded clone, and some rows leave it out.

abundance	v_gene	d_gene	j_gene	CDR3nt	CDR3aa
few	TRBV7-6	TRBD2	TRBJ2-7	TGTGCCAGCAGCTCGACGCCGGGACTAGCAACCTACGAGCAGTACTTC	CASSSTPGLATYEQYF
-	TRBV11-2	-	TRBJ2-1	TGTGCCAGCAGCTTTCAAATCGGGAGTCTGGATGAGCAGTTCTTC	CASSFQIGSLDEQFF
few	TRBV7-2	-	TRBJ2-5	TGTGCCAGCGGCTTAGCGGTTCAGCGGAAAGAGACCCAGTACTTC	CASGLAVQRKETQYF
many	TRBV30	-	TRBJ1-1	TGTGCCTGGAGTCCTTCGACAGTAAAGAACACTGAAGCTTTCTTT	CAWSPSTVKNTEAFF
many	TRBV12-3/TRBV12-4	-	TRBJ1-1	TGTGCCAGCAGTTTACGCCGGGGCGGGAACACTGAAGCTTTCTTT	CASSLRRGGNTEAFF
many	TRBV28	-	TRBJ2-1	TGTGCCAGCAGTTCCATGAAACCCACCACCGGGGAGTTCTTC	CASSSMKPTTGEFF
-	TRBV5-5	-	TRBJ2-7	TGTGCCAGCAGCTTGGAGCCTCACTACGAGCAGTACTTC	CASSLEPHYEQYF
-	TRBV6-5	-	TRBJ1-2	TGTGCCAGCAGTTACAACTTCTATGGCTACACCTTC	CASSYNFYGYTF
many	TRBV28	-	TRBJ1-1	TGTGCCAGCAAAGTCAGGCAGGAGAACACTGAAGCTTTCTTT	CASKVRQENTEAFF
-	TRBV7-9	-	TRBJ2-3	TGTGCCAGCAGCTTAGCGCTCTCGGGGGCAGATACGCAGTATTTT	CASSLALSGADTQYF
many	TRBV28	TRBD2	TRBJ2-1	TGTGCCAGCAGTCGAGCGGGAGAGTGGTACAATGAGCAGTTCTTC	CASSRAGEWYNEQFF
-	TRBV29-1	TRBD1	TRBJ2-2	TGCAGCGTGACAGGGATAGGCACCGGGGAGCTGTTTTTT	CSVTGIGTGELFF
-	TRBV5-4	-	TRBJ2-7	TGTGCCAGCAGCTTGTCGCTGGCAGCTTCGGGGGAGCAGTACTTC	CASSLSLAASGEQYF
many	TRBV28	TRBD1	TRBJ1-5	TGTGCCAGCCGAAGACAGGGAGGGAATCAGCCCCAGCATTTT	CASRRQGGNQPQHF
many	TRBV28	-	TRBJ1-1	TGTGCCAGTGGAAGTGTGTTGGCTTTCTTT	CASGSVLAFF
many	TRBV3-1	-	TRBJ2-7	TGTGCCAGCCAGTGGGGTGCCACCGGAGAGCAGTACTTC	CASQWGATGEQYF
few	TRBV15	TRBD1	TRBJ1-6	TGTGCCACCAGCATGACCGGGACAGGGGAAGTTCTCCACTTT	CATSMTGTGEVLHF
few	TRBV7-6	-	TRBJ1-1	TGTGCCAGCAGCTTAGTAGCTCCAGCTGAAGCTTTCTTT	CASSLVAPAEAFF
-	TRBV7-2	-	TRBJ2-1	TGTGCCAGCACCTTCCGGGAGACGTCCTACAATGAGCAGTTCTTC	CASTFRETSYNEQFF
-	TRBV5-1	-	TRBJ2-5	TGCGCCAGCAGCTGGGACCCGCTATACCAAGAGACCCAGTACTTC	CASSWDPLYQETQYF
many	TRBV28	-	TRBJ1-1	TGTGCCAGCAGCTTTCGCAACACTGAAGCTTTCTTT	CASSFRNTEAFF
-	TRBV19	-	TRBJ2-1	TGTGCCAGTAGTATGGCGCAAGGCTCCTACAATGAGCAGTTCTTC	CASSMAQGSYNEQFF
-	TRBV7-2	-	TRBJ2-5	TGTGCCAGCAGCTTACTGGGGGCTGTAGAGACCCAGTACTTC	CASSLLGAVETQYF
many	TRBV20-1	-	TRBJ1-2	TGCAGTGCTAGAGAGGGGGCGGGCTACGGCTACACCTTC	CSAREGAGYGYTF
many	TRBV6-1	TRBD2	TRBJ2-1	TGTGCCAGCAGCCCTTCTACTAGCGGCCACAATGAGCAGTTCTTC	CASSPSTSGHNEQFF
few	TRBV12-3/TRBV12-4	TRBD2	TRBJ2-3	TGTGCCAGCAGTTTCGCGGGAGGGCCTACAGATACGCAGTATTTT	CASSFAGGPTDTQYF
few	TRBV28	-	TRBJ2-7	TGTGCCAGCAGTTCTACTCCCACCTACGAGCAGTACTTC	CASSSTPTYEQYF
few	TRBV19	-	TRBJ2-2	TGTGCCAGTATCAGCGCAGGGGCAGGGCTCACCGGGGAGCTGTTTTTT	CASISAGAGLTGELFF
many	TRBV5-1	TRBD1	TRBJ2-7	TGCGCCAGCAGCTCGGACGGGACAGTCTACGAGCAGTACTTC	CASSSDGTVYEQYF
few	TRBV27	TRBD2	TRBJ2-7	TGTGCCAGCAGGGGACTAGCGGATGCGGTAGGGTACGAGCAGTACTTC	CASRGLADAVGYEQYF
-	TRBV6-1	-	TRBJ1-1	TGTGCCAGCAGCCCTTTCAAGGGGACGAAAAACATGAACACTGAAGCTTTCTTT	CASSPFKGTKNMNTEAFF
few	TRBV6-1	TRBD2	TRBJ2-5	TGTGCCAGCAACAAAGCGGGAGAAGAGACCCAGTACTTC	CASNKAGEETQYF
many	TRBV4-1	-	TRBJ1-5	TGCGCCAGCAGCCAAGAGGGGCTCGGTGATCAGCCCCAGCATTTT	CASSQEGLGDQPQHF
many	TRBV7-3	TRBD2	TRBJ2-7	TGTGCCAGCAGCCGAGGACTAGCGGGAGACGAGCAGTACTTC	CASSRGLAGDEQYF
many	TRBV3-1	-	TRBJ1-1	TGTGCCAGCAGCCAGTCCGGGCTGGGGACTGAAGCTTTCTTT	CASSQSGLGTEAFF
many	TRBV28	TRBD1	TRBJ1-2	TGTGCCAGCAGTTGGGGGACAGGAGCTAACTATGGCTACACCTTC	CASSWGTGANYGYTF
-	TRBV5-1	TRBD1	TRBJ1-6	TGTGCCAGCAGCGTAGCCGGGACAGTTGATTCACCCCTCCACTTT	CASSVAGTVDSPLHF
many	TRBV18	TRBD1	TRBJ1-1	TGTGCCAGCTCAAGGACAGGGGAAACTGAAGCTTTCTTT	CASSRTGETEAFF
many	TRBV12-3/TRBV12-4	TRBD1	TRBJ2-1	TGTGCCAGCAGTTCCGGACAGGGGGTCCACGAGCAGTTCTTC	CASSSGQGVHEQFF
many	TRBV11-2	-	TRBJ2-2	TGTGCCAGCAGCTACGGACTCACGAACACCGGGGAGCTGTTTTTT	CASSYGLTNTGELFF
few	TRBV7-9	TRBD1	TRBJ2-7	TGTGCCAGCAGCTTAGGGACAGGGGAAAAGTACTTC	CASSLGTGEKYF
-	TRBV20-1	-	TRBJ2-3	TGCAGTGCTAGCCTCCCGTGGGGGCCTAGGGCAGATACGCAGTATTTT	CSASLPWGPRADTQYF
many	TRBV30	-	TRBJ1-2	TGTGCCTTCGGGGGTAGGGGTGAGGGCTACACCTTC	CAFGGRGEGYTF
many	TRBV29-1	-	TRBJ1-1	TGCAGCGTTGAAGGCAGAATGAACACTGAAGCTTTCTTT	CSVEGRMNTEAFF
-	TRBV7-9	-	TRBJ2-1	TGTGCCAGCAGCCCCCGGGCAGGGTGGACCTACAATGAGCAGTTCTTC	CASSPRAGWTYNEQFF
many	TRBV6-5	-	TRBJ2-3	TGTGCCAGCAGTTACTCGGTAGGGGATACGCAGTATTTT	CASSYSVGDTQYF
-	TRBV10-3	-	TRBJ1-3	TGTGCCATCAGTGAGAACACCTATGGGGGAAACACCATATATTTT	CAISENTYGGNTIYF
many	TRBV20-1	-	TRBJ1-3	TGCAGTGCTAGTGGGCCGATGGTTGATGGAAACACCATATATTTT	CSASGPMVDGNTIYF
-	TRBV28	-	TRBJ2-2	TGTGCCAGCAGTTTGGGGAAGGACACCGGGGAGCTGTTTTTT	CASSLGKDTGELFF
few	TRBV29-1	TRBD1	TRBJ2-2	TGCAGCGTTGTCGGGCAGGGGGCGTTCGGGGAGCTGTTTTTT	CSVVGQGAFGELFF
many	TRBV10-3	TRBD1	TRBJ2-7	TGTGCCATCAGCGAACCGGGACAGGCCCTCTACGAGCAGTACTTC	CAISEPGQALYEQYF
few	TRBV6-1	TRBD1	TRBJ1-4	TGTGCCAGCAGTACAGGGGTGTTGGGTGAAAAACTGTTTTTT	CASSTGVLGEKLFF
-	TRBV11-2	TRBD1	TRBJ2-1	TGTGCCAGCAGCTTATCCGGGACAGGGGGCTATGAGCAGTTCTTC	CASSLSGTGGYEQFF
few	TRBV10-3	-	TRBJ2-2	TGTGCCATCCGAGAAACCGGGGAGCTGTTTTTT	CAIRETGELFF